This TCR beta chain was captured in a study of shared clonotypes between healthy human individuals. Notes on this clone: The antigen is undetermined.

Regarding the study as a whole: It was observed that 4% to 6% of naive CD4 clonotypes were shared across four donors. Naive subsets usually exceeded memory subsets in estimated richness.

J gave up 7 bases and V 3 bases, and 6 bases lay outside the gene matches. This CDR3 comprises 15 residues. Germline CDR1 is LGHNA and CDR2 is YSLEER. TCRdb keeps only in-frame clones here, not all; method: immunoSEQ multiplex PCR. The sample lists 2.3 million or so clones, approximately 93% occurring once. This clonotype was obtained from a man younger than 30 in good health. Some clones in this sample may be carry-over from other donors' samples. The chain is built from TRBV4-3 and TRBJ1-2, with TRBD1 identical over 12 bases. Source material: naive CD4+ T cells from PBMCs. Subset described: CD45RA+ positively selected. For the CDR3, the DNA is TGCGCCAGCAGCCAGGAGGGACAGGGGGCGGGTGGCTACACCTTC. It codes for CASSQEGQGAGGYTF.